A selection of T cell receptor beta chains follows, all from one sample in a study of shared clonotypes between healthy human individuals. Only in-frame clones appear in the TCRdb table, and some are missing; sequencing was by immunoSEQ multiplex PCR. This sample has millions of clones, with about 95% found just once. The sequenced sample was naive CD8+ T cells sorted from blood. The receptors come from a man aged 18 to 30 in good health. CDR3s include the opening cysteine and the closing phenylalanine or tryptophan. The order of the fields is CDR3 DNA, CDR3 protein, V gene, J gene, clone size, D gene. A D gene is named only where the DNA matches it firmly. The listing skips clone size in some rows; elsewhere it reads once, few, many or a size class.

DNA: TGTGCCAGCAGTTTATTGAGTCTTCAGGGGGGTCCGTACGAGCAGTACTTC
CDR3: CASSLLSLQGGPYEQYF
V: TRBV27
J: TRBJ2-7
size: NA
D: NA

DNA: TGTGCCAGCACCCGACAGGGGGCGACCCAAGAGACCCAGTACTTC
CDR3: CASTRQGATQETQYF
V: TRBV6-1
J: TRBJ2-5
size: few
D: TRBD1

DNA: TGTGCCAGCAGCTTGGATCTGGGAGAGGCAGATACGCAGTATTTT
CDR3: CASSLDLGEADTQYF
V: TRBV5-6
J: TRBJ2-3
size: NA
D: NA

DNA: TGCGCCAGCAGCCAAGCCCTCGTCTGGGACAGGGCGAACACCGGGGAGCTGTTTTTT
CDR3: CASSQALVWDRANTGELFF
V: TRBV4-3
J: TRBJ2-2
size: NA
D: TRBD1

DNA: TGTGCCAGCAGTGTCCAGGGGGCCTCCTATAATTCACCCCTCCACTTT
CDR3: CASSVQGASYNSPLHF
V: TRBV2
J: TRBJ1-6
size: once
D: TRBD1

DNA: TGTGCCAGCAGTTACGGGGAAAACCCCTACGAGCAGTACTTC
CDR3: CASSYGENPYEQYF
V: TRBV6-5
J: TRBJ2-7
size: NA
D: NA

DNA: TGTGCCAGCAGCTTATGGTTAGCGGGGGGACAAGAGACCCAGTACTTC
CDR3: CASSLWLAGGQETQYF
V: TRBV7-2
J: TRBJ2-5
size: NA
D: TRBD2

DNA: TGTGCCAGCAGCGTCTGGGGGCAGGTTATGAACACTGAAGCTTTCTTT
CDR3: CASSVWGQVMNTEAFF
V: TRBV7-9
J: TRBJ1-1
size: once
D: NA

DNA: TGTGCCACCAGCAGAGGGGAGCAGGATTGGGTCGGGGCTGAAGCTTTCTTT
CDR3: CATSRGEQDWVGAEAFF
V: TRBV15
J: TRBJ1-1
size: NA
D: NA

DNA: TGTGCCAGCAGTTACTCGAGGCAGGCTGTAAGTGGCTACACCTTC
CDR3: CASSYSRQAVSGYTF
V: TRBV6-6
J: TRBJ1-2
size: once
D: NA

DNA: TGTGCCAGCATCGGGAGCCAAGAGACCCAGTACTTC
CDR3: CASIGSQETQYF
V: TRBV6-1
J: TRBJ2-5
size: NA
D: NA

DNA: TGTGCCTGGAGTGTGTTTGGGGTTTCACCCCTCCACTTT
CDR3: CAWSVFGVSPLHF
V: TRBV30
J: TRBJ1-6
size: few
D: NA

DNA: TGTGCCAGCAGTGCGGGACAGAACTATGGCTACACCTTC
CDR3: CASSAGQNYGYTF
V: TRBV6-6
J: TRBJ1-2
size: NA
D: TRBD1

DNA: TGTGCCAGCGAGGGGCCCTACGAGCAGTACTTC
CDR3: CASEGPYEQYF
V: TRBV6-1
J: TRBJ2-7
size: NA
D: NA

DNA: TGTGCCTGGAGTGAGGCGAACGAATGGACCCAGTACTTC
CDR3: CAWSEANEWTQYF
V: TRBV30
J: TRBJ2-5
size: NA
D: NA

DNA: TGTGCCAGCAGCCCTACCATTTATAGCAATCAGCCCCAGCATTTT
CDR3: CASSPTIYSNQPQHF
V: TRBV7-9
J: TRBJ1-5
size: NA
D: NA

DNA: TGCGCCAGCAGCCAACGACAGGGTGGTTACATTCAGTACTTC
CDR3: CASSQRQGGYIQYF
V: TRBV4-1
J: TRBJ2-4
size: NA
D: TRBD1

DNA: TGTGCCAGCAGCCTAGTCGGGGAATCTGACGAGCAGTACTTC
CDR3: CASSLVGESDEQYF
V: TRBV6-5
J: TRBJ2-7
size: NA
D: NA

DNA: TGTGCCAGCAGTTTGAAGAGATACACAGATACGCAGTATTTT
CDR3: CASSLKRYTDTQYF
V: TRBV6-5
J: TRBJ2-3
size: NA
D: NA

DNA: TGTGCCAGCAGCCCAGACTCCTCCTCGATGGGGGATGAGCAGTACTTC
CDR3: CASSPDSSSMGDEQYF
V: TRBV13
J: TRBJ2-7
size: NA
D: NA

DNA: TGTGCCAGCAGCCCGGGGAGCCGTACTCTCCTCTCTAACTATGGCTACACCTTC
CDR3: CASSPGSRTLLSNYGYTF
V: TRBV7-2
J: TRBJ1-2
size: NA
D: NA

DNA: TGTGCCAGCAGATACTCCCAGGGGGCAGGGGAGCAGTACTTC
CDR3: CASRYSQGAGEQYF
V: TRBV28
J: TRBJ2-7
size: once
D: TRBD1

DNA: TGTGCCAGCAGCCCCACCGGGGCCTCGGGCCCCCATGAGCAGTTCTTC
CDR3: CASSPTGASGPHEQFF
V: TRBV9
J: TRBJ2-1
size: NA
D: NA

DNA: TGTGCCAGCAGCTTGGCGGGACTAGCGGGCATATACAATGAGCAGTTCTTC
CDR3: CASSLAGLAGIYNEQFF
V: TRBV7-9
J: TRBJ2-1
size: NA
D: TRBD2

DNA: TGTGCCAGCAGCCTCACTTACTTTGAGCAGTTCTTC
CDR3: CASSLTYFEQFF
V: TRBV14
J: TRBJ2-1
size: NA
D: NA

DNA: TGCGCCAGCAGTGAGTCCACAGATACGCAGTATTTT
CDR3: CASSESTDTQYF
V: TRBV10-1
J: TRBJ2-3
size: few
D: NA

DNA: TGTGCCAGCAGCTTAGGGGCAGGGCCGGGCAATGAGCAGTTCTTC
CDR3: CASSLGAGPGNEQFF
V: TRBV13
J: TRBJ2-1
size: once
D: NA

DNA: TGCGCCAGCAGCCAAGGACTAGCGGGGTACGAGCAGTACTTC
CDR3: CASSQGLAGYEQYF
V: TRBV4-3
J: TRBJ2-7
size: NA
D: TRBD2

DNA: TGCGCCAGCAGCCAAGATCCCGCGTTGGGAAACACCATATATTTT
CDR3: CASSQDPALGNTIYF
V: TRBV4-1
J: TRBJ1-3
size: NA
D: NA

DNA: TGTGCCAGCAGTTGGGCTGGGGACACAATGGCGTACTTC
CDR3: CASSWAGDTMAYF
V: TRBV27
J: TRBJ2-5
size: once
D: NA

DNA: TGTGCCAGCAGCTTTCGGCCTAGCGGGAGCGTGGGCTACGAGCAGTACTTC
CDR3: CASSFRPSGSVGYEQYF
V: TRBV7-2
J: TRBJ2-7
size: NA
D: TRBD2

DNA: TGTGCCAGCAGCTTAGGACTAACCTACGAGCAGTACTTC
CDR3: CASSLGLTYEQYF
V: TRBV11-1
J: TRBJ2-7
size: NA
D: NA

DNA: TGTGCCAGCAGCTTAGGGGGGCTCCTCGTAGAAAAACTGTTTTTT
CDR3: CASSLGGLLVEKLFF
V: TRBV11-2
J: TRBJ1-4
size: NA
D: NA

DNA: TGCGCCAGCTGGGACGGGGGGCGGGCTGAAGCTTTCTTT
CDR3: CASWDGGRAEAFF
V: TRBV10-2
J: TRBJ1-1
size: NA
D: NA

DNA: TGTGCCAGCAGCTCCAGACAGGGAATCACAGATACGCAGTATTTT
CDR3: CASSSRQGITDTQYF
V: TRBV7-9
J: TRBJ2-3
size: NA
D: TRBD1

DNA: TGTGCCAGCAGCTCCGGACAGATAACCTACGAGCAGTACTTC
CDR3: CASSSGQITYEQYF
V: TRBV28
J: TRBJ2-7
size: NA
D: NA

DNA: TGTGCCAGCAGTTTGGGGACAGGGCACCAAGAGACCCAGTACTTC
CDR3: CASSLGTGHQETQYF
V: TRBV27
J: TRBJ2-5
size: NA
D: TRBD1

DNA: TGTGCCTGTGAGGTGGGTATTGGGGACGAGCAGTACTTC
CDR3: CACEVGIGDEQYF
V: TRBV30
J: TRBJ2-7
size: NA
D: NA

DNA: TGTGCCAGCAGCCACGGAGGGGGTTACCAAGAGACCCAGTACTTC
CDR3: CASSHGGGYQETQYF
V: TRBV7-6
J: TRBJ2-5
size: NA
D: NA

DNA: TGTGCCAGCAGCGATGACAGATATAGCAATCAGCCCCAGCATTTT
CDR3: CASSDDRYSNQPQHF
V: TRBV7-9
J: TRBJ1-5
size: NA
D: NA

DNA: TGCGCCAGCAGCCCCTCGGGACTAGCGATTTACAATGAGCAGTTCTTC
CDR3: CASSPSGLAIYNEQFF
V: TRBV4-1
J: TRBJ2-1
size: NA
D: TRBD2

DNA: TGTGCCAGCAGTGAAGGCCAGGGTGTGGGAGGCTACACCTTC
CDR3: CASSEGQGVGGYTF
V: TRBV2
J: TRBJ1-2
size: NA
D: NA

DNA: TGCGCCAGCAGCTTGGACAGGGCCGACTCTGGAAACACCATATATTTT
CDR3: CASSLDRADSGNTIYF
V: TRBV5-1
J: TRBJ1-3
size: NA
D: NA

DNA: TGTGCCAGCAGTTTTTCAGGTTTTAACGAGCAGTACTTC
CDR3: CASSFSGFNEQYF
V: TRBV27
J: TRBJ2-7
size: NA
D: NA

DNA: TGTGCTAGTGGTTTGAACGCGGGGCTCCAAGAGACCCAGTACTTC
CDR3: CASGLNAGLQETQYF
V: TRBV12-5
J: TRBJ2-5
size: NA
D: NA

DNA: TGTGCCAGCAGCGACGGGACTCTATACGAGCAGTACTTC
CDR3: CASSDGTLYEQYF
V: TRBV9
J: TRBJ2-7
size: NA
D: NA

DNA: TGTGCCAGCAGCGTAGTCGACGGGGACTCTGGAAACACCATATATTTT
CDR3: CASSVVDGDSGNTIYF
V: TRBV9
J: TRBJ1-3
size: NA
D: NA

DNA: TGCGCCAGCAGCCAAGATTTAGGGGGGATCCTCTACGAGCAGTACTTC
CDR3: CASSQDLGGILYEQYF
V: TRBV4-1
J: TRBJ2-7
size: NA
D: NA

DNA: TGTGCCAGCAGCTTGTCTCTCTCGGACACAGATACGCAGTATTTT
CDR3: CASSLSLSDTDTQYF
V: TRBV5-4
J: TRBJ2-3
size: once
D: NA

DNA: TGTGCCAGTAGTGACCGGGTTCTAAATCAGCCCCAGCATTTT
CDR3: CASSDRVLNQPQHF
V: TRBV19
J: TRBJ1-5
size: NA
D: NA

DNA: TGTGCCAGCAGCGTGGGGGGGCTATTGAATCAGCCCCAGCATTTT
CDR3: CASSVGGLLNQPQHF
V: TRBV5-4
J: TRBJ1-5
size: NA
D: NA

DNA: TGCGCCAGCAGCCAAGACGGGCTAGCGGGACATCCAGATACGCAGTATTTT
CDR3: CASSQDGLAGHPDTQYF
V: TRBV4-3
J: TRBJ2-3
size: NA
D: TRBD2

DNA: TGTGCCAGCAGTTACTCGGGGAGTGGCACTGAAGCTTTCTTT
CDR3: CASSYSGSGTEAFF
V: TRBV6-5
J: TRBJ1-1
size: NA
D: NA

DNA: TGCGCCAGCAGCCAAGAGGAATGGATGAACACCGGGGAGCTGTTTTTT
CDR3: CASSQEEWMNTGELFF
V: TRBV4-1
J: TRBJ2-2
size: few
D: NA

DNA: TGTGCCAGCAGCCCAGCCCCCCCACGGGCCGAGGTGGAGCAGTACTTC
CDR3: CASSPAPPRAEVEQYF
V: TRBV7-9
J: TRBJ2-7
size: NA
D: NA

DNA: TGTGCCAGCAGTGTCCGGTACAGCTCCTATAATTCACCCCTCCACTTT
CDR3: CASSVRYSSYNSPLHF
V: TRBV27
J: TRBJ1-6
size: NA
D: NA

DNA: TGTGCCTGGAGCCACGGGACAGGGGCTGGCTACACCTTC
CDR3: CAWSHGTGAGYTF
V: TRBV30
J: TRBJ1-2
size: NA
D: TRBD1

DNA: TGTGCCAGCAGTGAAGGACTAGACCTGGAGACCCAGTACTTC
CDR3: CASSEGLDLETQYF
V: TRBV2
J: TRBJ2-5
size: NA
D: NA

DNA: TGTGCCAGCAGCTTAGACGCCGATGAAAAACTGTTTTTT
CDR3: CASSLDADEKLFF
V: TRBV13
J: TRBJ1-4
size: NA
D: NA

DNA: TGTGCCAGCATCAGGGAAGGGTTTACAGATACGCAGTATTTT
CDR3: CASIREGFTDTQYF
V: TRBV7-8
J: TRBJ2-3
size: NA
D: NA